This TCR beta chain was identified in a study of T cell repertoires in cytomegalovirus infection. The wider study: Well-studied HLA-B-restricted epitopes and recently identified HLA-C-restricted epitopes of CMV were both used in the study. Based on public TCR beta signatures, there were indications of CMV infection and of a matching HLA type.

TCRdb reanalysed the reads using MiXCR and keeps one entry per CDR3 protein. The sample lists about 69,000 distinct CDR3 sequences; around 30% were seen once. This clonotype was seen more than once but under ten times. No antigen is known for it. CDR1 is SGHTA, CDR2 FQGNSA, per germline. Trimming took 1 base from V and 9 from J; bases not matched to a gene: 7. This CDR3 has 16 residues. This specimen was CD8+ T cells from cultured PBMCs, taken from culture after CMV antigen stimulation. The TCR sequence derives from a human donor in good health (CMV status not recorded). Some clones in this sample may be carry-over from other donors' samples. The chain uses TRBV7-2 and TRBJ2-1; 12 nucleotides agree with TRBD2. CDR3 nucleotides: TGTGCCAGCAGCTTAGACCTAGCGGGGGGGCTAGTTGAGCAGTTCTTC. It yields the protein CASSLDLAGGLVEQFF.